This TCR beta chain is from a study of T cells after posttransplantation cyclophosphamide. Study outcomes and limitations: Donor-recipient repertoire similarity was low at 1-2 months, rising over year one. Recipient CMV seropositivity and CMV reactivation strongly tracked TRB clonality.

Data came from immunoSEQ multiplex PCR; TCRdb stores just in-frame clones and leaves some out. The data contain approximately 10,000 clones, 80% to 85% of them singletons. Comment on this clone: Its antigen is as yet unknown.

Controls had myeloablative marrow grafts with methotrexate and calcineurin inhibitor, sampled at 1 year. Germline trimming cut 6 bases from V and 3 bases from J; bases unmatched to any gene: 6. Germline V gene data show CDR1 as SNHLY and CDR2 as FYNNEI. The CDR3 has 15 residues. The sample here was PBMCs, taken 350 to 400 days after allogeneic stem cell transplant with calcineurin inhibitor and methotrexate. The receptor was isolated from a male patient aged 25-45 years who received an allogeneic stem cell transplant from an unrelated donor, was CMV-positive, and had acute GVHD only. Among the T cells, some may be from the graft donor. The gene calls are TRBV2 and TRBJ2-2; 8 bases are shared with TRBD1. This CDR3 is CASSGQGSDTGELFF. CDR3 DNA: TGTGCCAGCAGCGGACAGGGCTCTGACACCGGGGAGCTGTTTTTT.